Listed below are T cell receptor beta chains from one sample, sequenced in a study of CD8 T cells in Susac syndrome. MiXCR, applied by TCRdb to the immunoSEQ multiplex PCR reads, yields one record per CDR3 protein. The sample holds some 150,000 distinct CDR3 sequences, roughly 95% seen once. Sequenced material: CD4+ T cells from PBMCs. The receptors shown here come from a human donor in good health. Each CDR3 is given with its conserved first and last residue. D genes are given only for firm matches. Not every row has a clone size; where given, it reads once, few, many or a size class.

TRBJ2-5 | . | . | TRBV2 | TGTGCCAGCATCGAAGGAACGGCCCGGGGGGCAGAGACCCAGTACTTC | CASIEGTARGAETQYF
TRBJ2-5 | TRBD2 | . | TRBV18 | TGTGCCAGCTCACCACTTAGGGCTAGCGGGAGTGAGACCCAGTACTTC | CASSPLRASGSETQYF
TRBJ1-5 | . | . | TRBV28 | TGTGCCAGCAGTGCACCAGGGTCTAGCAATCAGCCCCAGCATTTT | CASSAPGSSNQPQHF
TRBJ2-7 | TRBD2 | . | TRBV20-1 | TGCAGTGCTCCCTTGCGGCGGGAGAGCCACGAGCAGTACTTC | CSAPLRRESHEQYF
TRBJ2-7 | . | few | TRBV7-9 | TGTGCCAGCAGCTTAGCGGCCGGGACCTACGAGCAGTACTTC | CASSLAAGTYEQYF
TRBJ2-5 | . | once | TRBV5-1 | TGCGCCAGCAGCTTGGTAGGCGAAGAGACCCAGTACTTC | CASSLVGEETQYF
TRBJ1-5 | TRBD1 | . | TRBV7-8 | TGTGCCAGCAGCTTGTGGCGCAGGGGGGAGAATCAGCCCCAGCATTTT | CASSLWRRGENQPQHF
TRBJ2-7 | TRBD2 | . | TRBV7-9 | TGTGCCAGCAGCTTTAGCGGGATAGAGGACTACGAGCAGTACTTC | CASSFSGIEDYEQYF
TRBJ1-4 | . | . | TRBV18 | TGTGCCAGCTCACCGCTCGGGAGGAATGAAAAACTGTTTTTT | CASSPLGRNEKLFF
TRBJ1-1 | . | . | TRBV7-3 | TGTGCCAGCAGCTTAAATCGGGACACTGAAGCTTTCTTT | CASSLNRDTEAFF
TRBJ1-5 | TRBD1 | . | TRBV27 | TGTGCCAGCAGTTTATACTGGACAGGGATGGGCAATCAGCCCCAGCATTTT | CASSLYWTGMGNQPQHF
TRBJ2-5 | TRBD1 | . | TRBV20-1 | TGCAGTGCTAAAAGAACAGGGGGCGCTTGGGAGACCCAGTACTTC | CSAKRTGGAWETQYF
TRBJ1-5 | . | . | TRBV3-1 | TGTGCCAGCAGCCAACAGCCAGGGGCCCATCAGCCCCAGCATTTT | CASSQQPGAHQPQHF
TRBJ2-4 | TRBD1 | . | TRBV28 | TGTGCCAGCAGTTTCGGACAGGCTTTTGCCAAAAACATTCAGTACTTC | CASSFGQAFAKNIQYF
TRBJ1-2 | TRBD1 | . | TRBV19 | TGTGCCAGTAGTATAGTTGACACAGGGGACTATGGCTACACCTTC | CASSIVDTGDYGYTF
TRBJ2-5 | . | . | TRBV9 | TGTGCCAGCAGCCCCCATCCCCCCGGACTCCAAGAGACCCAGTACTTC | CASSPHPPGLQETQYF
TRBJ2-5 | TRBD2 | . | TRBV30 | TGTGCCTGGAGTGTACTAGCGGGAGGGGGAGAGACCCAGTACTTC | CAWSVLAGGGETQYF
TRBJ2-1 | TRBD2 | once | TRBV25-1 | TGTGCCAGCCGGACTAGCGGGAGTATGAATGAGCAGTTCTTC | CASRTSGSMNEQFF
TRBJ2-2 | . | once | TRBV7-9 | TGTGCCAGCAGCTTAGGGCAGGGGAGACTGAACACCGGGGAGCTGTTTTTT | CASSLGQGRLNTGELFF
TRBJ2-1 | TRBD2 | once | TRBV24-1 | TGTGCCACCAGTGCAACTGGGACTAGCGGGAGGGCCGCTCTTTCCTACAATGAGCAGTTCTTC | CATSATGTSGRAALSYNEQFF
TRBJ2-7 | . | few | TRBV25-1 | TGTGCCAGCAGTGACCCCTGGACCGTAAGCCCCTACGAGCAGTACTTC | CASSDPWTVSPYEQYF
TRBJ2-2 | . | . | TRBV29-1 | TGCAGCGTTGGAGAGGGAACCGGGGAGCTGTTTTTT | CSVGEGTGELFF
TRBJ2-1 | TRBD2 | . | TRBV6-1 | TGTGCCAGCATAGGAAATAGCGGGGGGGCCAACAATGAGCAGTTCTTC | CASIGNSGGANNEQFF
TRBJ2-5 | . | . | TRBV3-1 | TGTGCCAGCAGCCAAGGGACAACGTGGGAGACCCAGTACTTC | CASSQGTTWETQYF
TRBJ2-7 | TRBD2 | . | TRBV20-1 | TGCAGTGCTAGAACTCCTGCTAGCGGATCTTACTACGAGCAGTACTTC | CSARTPASGSYYEQYF
TRBJ2-1 | . | . | TRBV15 | TGTGCCACCAGCAGAGATCCCATGACAAGATACAATGAGCAGTTCTTC | CATSRDPMTRYNEQFF
TRBJ2-7 | . | . | TRBV27 | TGTGCCAGCAGACCCCGGGAGAAATACGAGCAGTACTTC | CASRPREKYEQYF
TRBJ1-5 | TRBD1 | . | TRBV20-1 | TGCAGTGTCCCAGGGGGACAGATCCTATCAGCCCAGCATTTT | CSVPGGQILSAQHF
TRBJ2-2 | TRBD2 | . | TRBV3-1 | TGTGCCAGCAGCCCAGGTAGACTAGCGGGACGGGCCACCGGGGAGCTGTTTTTT | CASSPGRLAGRATGELFF
TRBJ1-4 | . | . | TRBV7-8 | TGTGCCAGCAGCCCCAACAGCGCACGAAATGAAAAACTGTTTTTT | CASSPNSARNEKLFF
TRBJ2-7 | . | . | TRBV6-2/TRBV6-3 | TGTGCCAGCAGTTACTCCGCTACCCACGAGCAGTACTTC | CASSYSATHEQYF
TRBJ2-1 | TRBD2 | . | TRBV18 | TGTGCCAGCTCACCTGGACTAGCGGGAGGGGCCGGAGACAATGAGCAGTTCTTC | CASSPGLAGGAGDNEQFF
TRBJ1-1 | . | . | TRBV6-4 | TGTGCCAGTAAAATAGACAGCCACATGAACACTGAAGCTTTCTTT | CASKIDSHMNTEAFF
TRBJ1-2 | . | . | TRBV30 | TGTGCCTGGAGTGTGGCTCCTAGAGGGTATGGCTACACCTTC | CAWSVAPRGYGYTF
TRBJ1-2 | TRBD1 | . | TRBV5-4 | TGTGCCAGCAGCTTACCGGGACAGGGGGCAGGTGGCTACACCTTC | CASSLPGQGAGGYTF
TRBJ2-1 | . | . | TRBV5-4 | TGTGCCAGCGCCGGGGTCTCGAGCTCCTACAATGAGCAGTTCTTC | CASAGVSSSYNEQFF
TRBJ2-1 | TRBD2 | . | TRBV5-1 | TGCGCCAGCAGCATCCTAGCGGGATCTTTCAATGAGCAGTTCTTC | CASSILAGSFNEQFF
TRBJ2-2 | . | . | TRBV6-1 | TGTGCCAGCAGTGTAGTTATAACCGGGGAGCTGTTTTTT | CASSVVITGELFF
TRBJ2-3 | . | . | TRBV15 | TGTGCCACCAGCAGTTACAGCGGGTCAGATACGCAGTATTTT | CATSSYSGSDTQYF
TRBJ2-6 | . | . | TRBV5-1 | TGCGCCAGCAGCCGACAGGTGTCTGGGGCCAACGTCCTGACTTTC | CASSRQVSGANVLTF
TRBJ1-2 | TRBD1 | . | TRBV24-1 | TGTGCCACCAGTGTCGGGACAGCCTATGGCTACACCTTC | CATSVGTAYGYTF